The sequence of this T cell receptor beta chain was determined in a study of regulatory T cells in long-lasting Graves disease. Study-level points and caveats: Persistent disease preferred TRBV28, TRBJ1-2 and TRBJ2-5; new disease, TRBV20-1 and TRBJ2-1.

Described time point: newly diagnosed GD, antithyroid drugs for less than 3 months. The authors made the TCR library using RNA they extracted from PBMCs. This clonotype was recorded many times. The antigen remains unidentified. V was clipped by 8 bases and J by 0 bases, with 1 base between them. The CDR3 has 11 residues. From germline, CDR1 is LGHDT and CDR2 YNNKEL (reference sequence). In building TCR beta libraries, iRepertoire HTBI primers were used together with Arm-PCR of CDR3 regions. TCRdb re-analysed the multiplex PCR reads in MiXCR, keeping a single row per CDR3 protein. The repertoire includes approximately 470,000 distinct CDR3 sequences, 16% of them detected once, and 12% sits in the top ten. These data also formed part of another study, on T cells in Graves' hyperthyroidism and ophthalmopathy.

Sample: peripheral blood mononuclear cells (PBMCs), taken at new diagnosis, from a patient treated with antithyroid drugs. This clonotype was obtained from a man between 40 and 49 years old with Graves disease. J is TRBJ2-2 and V is TRBV3-1; no clear D gene. The CDR3, as DNA: TGTGCCAGCGCGAACACCGGGGAGCTGTTTTTT. Protein product: CASANTGELFF.